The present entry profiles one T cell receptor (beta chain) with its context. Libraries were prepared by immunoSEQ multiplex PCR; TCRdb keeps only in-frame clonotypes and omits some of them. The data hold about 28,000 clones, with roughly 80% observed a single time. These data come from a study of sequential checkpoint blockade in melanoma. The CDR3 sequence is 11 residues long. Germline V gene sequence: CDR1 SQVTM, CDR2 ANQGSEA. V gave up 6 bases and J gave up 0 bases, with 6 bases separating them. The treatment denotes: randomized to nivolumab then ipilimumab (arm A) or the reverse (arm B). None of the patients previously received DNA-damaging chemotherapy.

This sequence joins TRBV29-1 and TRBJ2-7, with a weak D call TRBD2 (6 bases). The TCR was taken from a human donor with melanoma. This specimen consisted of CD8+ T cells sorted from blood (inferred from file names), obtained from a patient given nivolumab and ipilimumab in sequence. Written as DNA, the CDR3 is TGCAGCGTCGGGAGCTCCTACGAGCAGTACTTC. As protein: CSVGSSYEQYF.